This T cell receptor beta chain was found in a study of CD8 T cells in ankylosing spondylitis (dated by TCRdb to the late 2010s). Concerning the study at large: The study profiled T cell receptor beta repertoires in healthy donors and ankylosing spondylitis patients to find disease-linked TCR variants. The whole study cohort included 108 healthy donors and roughly 24 ankylosing spondylitis patients. Peripheral blood samples were taken, and synovial fluid was additionally collected from ankylosing spondylitis patients. Results the study describes overall, beyond this receptor: According to the report, matched synovial fluid samples from ankylosing spondylitis patients were significantly enriched for the disease-linked clones. Some motif variants were previously reported in synovial fluid and blood of reactive arthritis patients, suggesting common disease-initiation mechanisms. A TCR beta motif made up of eight highly homologous amino acid variants appeared to be characteristic of blood from ankylosing spondylitis patients. In peripheral blood, the disease-linked clones were found at relatively low frequencies and had a CD8+ phenotype.

With respect to this clonotype: Its antigen is unknown. Qualities for individual bases were not recorded, and no much larger clone is one base off.

Data came from an Illumina HiSeq 2500. Quantitative 5'-RACE with molecular barcodes was used to prepare TCR beta libraries. In the paper's pipeline: Disease-linked TCR variants were identified with a new computational method built on a probabilistic model of VDJ rearrangement. TCRdb applied fastp at Q25 and MiXCR to the public reads, then kept only in-frame beta chains. Duplicate CDR3 protein sequences are folded into a single record with the most common DNA and genes. TCRdb's processing, not the authors', yielded these V and J calls. In all, the sample holds fewer than 750,000 distinct CDR3 sequences, and roughly 19% of those were seen once. Of the sample, around 20% falls within the top ten clones. For this chain, trimming is 5 bases at the V end and 4 bases at the J end, and the number of junction bases without a gene match is 4. The CDR3 spans 14 residues, from the cysteine through the phenylalanine. The only DNA kept is the CDR3, 42 bases in frame from the first base. CDR1 and CDR2, per the germline V gene (reference sequence), are GTSNPN and SVGIG.

This receptor was taken from a male donor with ankylosing spondylitis. The chain uses TRBV30 and TRBJ2-2, with 10 central nucleotides matching TRBD1. Sample: blood, either unsorted or a sorted T cell fraction (not recorded which). In nucleotide form, the sequence is TGTGCCTGGGCCGGGACAGGGGTCACCGGGGAGCTGTTTTTT. Translated, this gives CAWAGTGVTGELFF.